The 32 T cell receptor beta chains given below trace back to one sample, sequenced in a study of tumor and adjacent non-tumor tissue in lung cancer. This sample's RNA came from whole unsorted tissue. This non-tumor lung sample came from over 3 cm beyond the tumor edge. TCRbeta libraries were built with three rounds of nested PCR, modified from ARM-PCR. Using its own MiXCR run on the multiplex PCR reads, TCRdb lists one record per CDR3 protein. Of 80,000 or so distinct CDR3 sequences detected, roughly 80% appear once; the ten largest clones hold less than 60%. The specimen was distant non-tumor lung tissue. The receptors were gathered from a man in his sixties with non-small cell lung cancer.

Turning to this clonotype: One junction end does not reproduce the germline sequence, and a read error may be involved. This rearrangement joins TRBV12-3 or TRBV12-4 to TRBJ2-5; D remains ambiguous. This CDR3 region has 11 residues. CDR3 loop: CASSLEVTQYF. CDR3 nucleotides: TGTGCCAGCAGTCTCGAGGTGACCCAATACTTC.

This clonotype was observed a handful of times. A much larger clone lies one base from this, so it may be a read error. A read error is likely, as this CDR3 ends without the conserved phenylalanine or tryptophan. This rearrangement joins TRBV5-1 to TRBJ1-5; the D gene is possibly TRBD1 (5 bases). The CDR3 is 14 amino acids. Germline CDR1 SGHRS, CDR2 YFSETQ. Trimming cost V 0 bases and J 4 bases, with 8 bases left between them. CDR3 nucleotide sequence: TGCGCCAGCAGCTTGGGTGGACAAAATCAGCCCCAGCATCTT. Translation gives CASSLGGQNQPQHL.

As for this clonotype: Mismatch with germline at one junction end may stem from a read error. Here the CDR3 DNA reads TGTAGCAGCAGGGGGCCGTTGGACTATGGCTACATATTC. It is translated as CSSRGPLDYGYIF. The chain employs TRBV11-2 and TRBJ1-2; 8 positions agree with TRBD1. The CDR3 is 13 residues long. Germline V gene sequence: CDR1 SGHAT, CDR2 FQNNGV. Complete variable domain (other parts from reference TRBV11-2 and TRBJ1-2): EAGVAQSPRYKIIEKRQSVAFWCNPISGHATLYWYQQILGQGPKLLIQFQNNGVVDDSQLPKDRFSAERLKGVDSTLKIQPAKLEDSAVYLCSSRGPLDYGYIFGSGTRLTVV.

To note about this clonotype: In this CDR3 the conserved last residue, phenylalanine or tryptophan, is missing, so a read error is likely. This chain uses TRBV11-2 with TRBJ1-1; a possible D gene is TRBD1 (5 bases). The CDR3 is 14 residues long. Germline CDR1 is SGHAT and CDR2 is FQNNGV. The chain's CDR3 is CASSLAGRGTEAFY. The CDR3, as DNA: TGTGCCAGCAGTTTAGCCGGGAGGGGTACTGAAGCTTTCTAT.

This clonotype has just a few counts. The V and J genes are TRBV5-1 and TRBJ1-4; a weak D match, TRBD1 (5 bases). Germline V CDR1 and CDR2: SGHRS, YFSETQ. The CDR3 sequence is 14 residues long. The V gene lost 2 bases and the J gene lost 8 bases, with 13 bases spanning the gap. This chain's CDR3 is CASSLGTAREKLFF. The DNA of the CDR3 is TGCGCCAGCAGCTTAGGGACCGCTAGGGAAAAACTGTTTTTT.

With respect to this clonotype: One end of the junction does not line up with germline, which may come from a read error. This rearrangement joins TRBV11-2 to TRBJ2-1, with D unresolved. This CDR3 is 15 amino acids long. Germline CDR1 is SGHAT and CDR2 is FQNNGV. CDR3 in amino acids: CASSFRRYTYKEQFF. As DNA, the CDR3 is TGTGCCAGCAGCTTCCGCCGTTACACTTACAAAGAGCAGTTCTTC.

About this clonotype: A much more abundant neighbour one base away suggests this may be a read error. The chain has TRBV4-1 and TRBJ2-7; 9 positions match TRBD1. V shed 7 bases and J 4 bases; nucleotides not matched to a gene: 20. This CDR3 is 18 amino acids long. Germline-derived CDR1 and CDR2 are MGHRA and YSYEKL. For the CDR3, the DNA is TGCGCCAGCACCCTAGAACGTACCGGGACAGGGTCTGGGTACGAGCAGTACTTC. It yields the protein CASTLERTGTGSGYEQYF.

V usage is TRBV20-1 and J usage is TRBJ2-5; TRBD2 agrees at 8 bases. CDR1 is DFQATT, CDR2 SNEGSKA, per germline (reference sequence). Trimming cost V 7 bases and J 1 base; bases outside gene matches: 11. The CDR3 extends over 15 amino acids. CDR3 DNA: TGCAGTGGGGGCCCTTGCGGGAGGTTCCAAGAGACCCAGTACTTC. It yields the protein CSGGPCGRFQETQYF.

To note about this clonotype: No conserved phenylalanine or tryptophan is present at the end of the CDR3, so a read error is the likely explanation. It is unclear where the CDR3 begins or ends on the DNA, so no DNA is shown, and the CDR3 is as TCRdb lists it. V usage is TRBV10-1 and J usage is TRBJ2-3. Germline V CDR1 and CDR2: WNHNN, SYGVQD (reference sequence). Termini included, the CDR3 measures 17 amino acids. This chain's CDR3 is CASSEEAEPTAQIRSIL.

Concerning this clonotype itself: A read error is likely, as this CDR3 ends without the conserved phenylalanine or tryptophan. The V call is TRBV30, the J call TRBJ2-7; no firm D call. The CDR3 consists of 12 residues. The V and J ends lost 1 base and 9 bases respectively, with 13 bases between them. Germline lookup yields CDR1 GTSNPN and CDR2 SVGIG (reference sequence). CDR3 DNA sequence: TGTGCCTGGAGTGAAACACGTCTCGGGCAGTACTTA. It codes for CAWSETRLGQYL.

For this clonotype: One end of the junction does not line up with germline, which may come from a read error. J is TRBJ1-1 and V is TRBV7-9; a possible D gene is TRBD1 (6 bases). The CDR3 covers 13 residues. Germline CDR1 is SEHNR and CDR2 is FQNEAQ (reference sequence). CDR3 DNA: TGTGCCAACACCTTCCCTGGGGACACTGAAACTTTCTTT. Protein product: CANTFPGDTETFF. Supplemented by reference TRBV7-9 and TRBJ1-1, the full variable domain reads DTGVSQNPRHKITKRGQNVTFRCDPISEHNRLYWYRQTLGQGPEFLTYFQNEAQLEKSRLLSDRFSAERPKGSFSTLEIQRTEQGDSAMYLCANTFPGDTETFFGQGTRLTVV.

A word on this clonotype: The junction does not match germline at one end; this may be a read error. CDR3 in DNA: TGCGCCAGTAGCGCAGGCACAGATACGCGGTATTTT. The encoded protein is CASSAGTDTRYF. V gene TRBV6-5 combines with J gene TRBJ2-3, with a tentative D call TRBD2 (5 bases). The CDR3 has 12 amino acids. Germline assignment: CDR1 MNHEY and CDR2 SVGAGI.

This clonotype was picked up one time. This may be a read error, as it is one base from a much larger clone. The genes are TRBV12-3 or TRBV12-4 and TRBJ1-1; D is undetermined. V shed 3 bases and J shed 5 bases, with 7 bases lying between them. The CDR3 has 12 amino acids. The chain's CDR3 is CASSLVRTEAFF. CDR3 nucleotide sequence: TGTGCCAGCAGTTTGGTACGGACTGAAGCTTTCTTT.

Concerning this clonotype: The junction differs from germline at one of its ends, possibly a read error. The genes are TRBV11-2 and TRBJ2-3; tentative D call: TRBD2 (7 bases). CDR1 is SGHAT and CDR2 is FQNNGV in the germline V gene. The length of the CDR3 is 19 residues. The CDR3: CTSSLVGGRGGNQTDTQYF. The CDR3 DNA is TGTACCAGCAGCTTAGTGGGGGGGCGCGGGGGCAATCAGACAGATACGCAGTACTTT.

This clonotype was detected once. The chain links TRBV20-1 to TRBJ2-7; D unclear. Germline V gene lookup returns CDR1 DFQATT and CDR2 SNEGSKA (reference sequence). Trimming stripped 6 bases from V and 7 bases from J, with 19 bases between. The CDR3 length is 13 residues. CDR3 DNA sequence: TGCAGTGCCAACCCTGTGACTTGGGGTGAGCAGTACTTC. It specifies CSANPVTWGEQYF.

The sample holds one count of this clonotype. Given the absence of the conserved phenylalanine or tryptophan at the CDR3 end, a read error is likely. In DNA, the CDR3 is TGTGCCAGCAACATAGAGGGACGAAACACTGATGCTTTCATT. This codes for CASNIEGRNTDAFI. The J gene is TRBJ1-1, the V gene TRBV11-3; a weak D match, TRBD1 (5 bases). Germline-derived CDR1 and CDR2 are SGHNT and YENEEA. CDR3 size: 14 residues.

The V call is TRBV5-6, the J call TRBJ1-1, with D possibly TRBD1 on 5 matching bases. Looked up from germline, CDR1 is SGHDT and CDR2 is YYEEEE. CDR3 length: 13 amino acids. The CDR3 here is CTGSLLQGSEAFF. In DNA form, the CDR3 reads TGTACCGGCAGCCTGCTTCAGGGCAGTGAAGCTTTCTTT.

The V and J genes are TRBV20-1 and TRBJ1-4; D is unclear. The V and J ends lost 3 bases and 8 bases respectively, with 16 bases between them. The CDR3 contains 14 residues. CDR1 and CDR2 from the germline V gene are DFQATT and SNEGSKA (reference sequence). In DNA, the CDR3 is TGCAGTGCTAGTATGACCACCGGATGGGAAAAACTGTTTTTT. It translates to CSASMTTGWEKLFF.

This clonotype was seen a handful of times. A much larger clone is a single base away; this may be a read error. The genes are TRBV20-1 and TRBJ2-5; perhaps TRBD2 as D (6 bases). Trimming stripped 8 bases from V and 4 bases from J, with 14 bases between. The CDR3 length is 12 residues. Germline assignment: CDR1 DFQATT and CDR2 SNEGSKA (reference sequence). CDR3: CSSQAGRETQYF. The CDR3 DNA is TGCAGTTCTCAGGCGGGGAGAGAGACCCAGTACTTC.

This clonotype was seen a handful of times. This may be a read error, as it is one base from a much larger clone. The chain carries TRBV29-1 and TRBJ2-1; 8 bases are a match to TRBD2. Looked up from germline, CDR1 is SQVTM and CDR2 is ANQGSEA. The CDR3 covers 14 residues. The CDR3 nucleotides are TGCGGCGTTGTTTTAGTGTCGGGGGGGCGTGAGCAGTTCTTC. Translated: CGVVLVSGGREQFF.

This clonotype was counted at least ten times. The chain is built from TRBV29-1 and TRBJ2-3; 8 bases match TRBD2. This CDR3 contains 14 residues. Germline V CDR1 and CDR2: SQVTM, ANQGSEA. Trimming removed 4 bases from V and 3 bases from J; junction bases left unmatched: 6. The CDR3 loop is CSVAKREFTDTQYF. The CDR3 bases are TGCAGCGTTGCCAAGCGGGAGTTTACAGATACGCAGTATTTT.

CDR3: CSARGESSGQLETQYF. CDR3 DNA sequence: TGCAGTGCTAGAGGGGAGAGTAGCGGGCAGCTAGAGACCCAGTACTTC. This chain connects TRBV20-1 to TRBJ2-5; 7 nucleotides match TRBD2. The ends lost 1 base at V and 4 bases at J; junction bases unmatched: 12. The CDR3 has 16 residues. Per germline, CDR1 DFQATT and CDR2 SNEGSKA (reference sequence).

Note on this clonotype: As the CDR3 is not closed by the conserved phenylalanine or tryptophan, this likely results from a read error. V is TRBV11-2 and J is TRBJ2-7; 7 bases map to TRBD2. This CDR3 comprises 15 residues. In germline, CDR1 is SGHAT, CDR2 FQNNGV. DNA of the CDR3: TGTACCAGCAGCCCTGAGCGGGGAGGTTACTACGAGCAGTACCTC. Translated: CTSSPERGGYYEQYL.

Turning to this clonotype: The junction departs from the called germline gene at one end, perhaps through a read error. The chain combines TRBV20-1 with TRBJ2-7; TRBD2 agrees at 8 bases. CDR1 and CDR2 (germline): DFQATT, SNEGSKA (reference sequence). The CDR3 has 15 amino acids. The CDR3 reads CSVRRSSGSLNEQCF. In nucleotides, the CDR3 is TGCAGTGTTAGGAGGTCCAGCGGGAGTCTGAACGAGCAGTGCTTC.

As regards this clonotype: A much more abundant neighbour one base away suggests this may be a read error. V usage is TRBV6-2 or TRBV6-3 and J usage is TRBJ1-1; perhaps TRBD1 as D (6 bases). CDR1 is MNHEY, CDR2 SVGEGT, per germline. CDR3 size: 15 residues. CDR3 in DNA: TGTGTCAGCAGTTATCAGGGGACCTTGAACACTGAAGCTTTCTTT. It codes for CVSSYQGTLNTEAFF.

Concerning this clonotype: With a much larger clone just one base away, this may be a read error. Since no conserved phenylalanine or tryptophan closes the CDR3, a read error is the likely cause. V is TRBV12-3 or TRBV12-4 and J is TRBJ1-5; no clear D gene. Between the trimmed V and J ends, which lost 3 bases and 2 bases, there was a span of 14 bases. The CDR3 length is 16 residues. CDR3 sequence reads: CASSLVLGEGNQPQHS. The CDR3 bases are TGTGCCAGCAGTTTGGTCCTCGGGGAGGGCAATCAGCCCCAGCATTCT.

Worth noting for this clonotype: The junction shows a germline mismatch at one end, possibly a read error. This chain connects TRBV10-2 to TRBJ2-2; D not resolved. From germline, CDR1 is WSHSY and CDR2 SAAADI. CDR3 length: 14 residues. The CDR3 region is CASSDLLIRLELFF. In DNA form, the CDR3 reads TGCGCCAGCAGTGACCTCTTGATTAGGCTGGAGCTATTTTTT.

V is TRBV29-1 and J is TRBJ2-5, with 7 bases fitting TRBD1. V was pared by 7 bases and J by 4 bases, with 6 bases of the junction left unmatched. Per the germline V gene, CDR1 is SQVTM and CDR2 is ANQGSEA. The CDR3 contains 12 residues. The CDR3, as DNA: TGCAGCGCTCCGACAGGGCGAGAGACCCAGTACTTC. Translation gives CSAPTGRETQYF.

The rearrangement joins TRBV10-3 to TRBJ2-1, with 13 bases that match TRBD2. Germline V gives CDR1 ENHRY, CDR2 SYGVKD. Losses at the gene ends were 6 bases for V and 0 bases for J; bases not matched to a gene: 5. The CDR3 is 17 residues long. In nucleotides, the CDR3 is TGTGCCATCAGGGAGACTAGCGGGGGGAACTCCTACAATGAGCAGTTCTTC. Translating it yields CAIRETSGGNSYNEQFF.

The count of this clonotype is one. V and J are TRBV6-4 and TRBJ2-2; D might be TRBD2 (5 bases). The germline V and J ends were trimmed by 7 bases and 5 bases, with 14 bases remaining between them. The CDR3 runs 14 residues. Germline CDR1 and CDR2: MRHNA and SNTAGT. CDR3 DNA: TGTGCCAGCAATGAAGCGGAGATGACCGGGGAGCTGTTTTTT. This translates into CASNEAEMTGELFF.

With regard to this clonotype: The junction does not match germline at one end; this may be a read error. V and J are TRBV11-2 and TRBJ2-5; D gene unclear. The CDR3 runs 14 residues. CDR1 is SGHAT, CDR2 FQNNGV, per germline. CDR3 amino acids: CASSSRHVLETQYF. The CDR3 DNA is TGTGCCAGCAGCTCCAGACATGTTCTGGAGACCCAGTATTTC.

About this clonotype: One end of the junction is discordant with germline, which a read error may explain. The rearrangement links TRBV10-1 to TRBJ2-4; weak D call: TRBD2 (6 bases). The CDR3 is 13 amino acids. Germline V gene data show CDR1 as WNHNN and CDR2 as SYGVQD (reference sequence). CDR3 in amino acids: CSSSGGGMGIQYF. The CDR3 nucleotides are TGTTCCAGCAGTGGTGGCGGGATGGGGATTCAGTACTTC.